This TCR beta chain emerged from a study of T-cell memory formation after mild COVID-19. Study-level information: TCR clusters mostly belonged to single donors.

Concerning this clonotype itself: Its specificity is not known.

Germline CDR1 SQVTM, CDR2 ANQGSEA. V was trimmed by 3 bases and J by 0 bases, leaving 9 bases between them. There are 14 residues in the CDR3. TCRdb used MiXCR to reprocess the 5' RACE reads, holding one entry per CDR3 protein. The sample lists under 50,000 distinct CDR3 sequences, 27% occurring once. Study-wide results and caveats: Clones that contracted clustered mainly in CM and EM if CD4+ and in EMRA if CD8+. A balance of CD4 and CD8 characterized clones contracting day 15 to 85, whereas later expanders leaned CD4+.

The source is a man younger than 35 who had mild COVID-19 (a few samples of this study predate the infection). Cell type and time point are not known. The sample comprised PBMCs or a T cell subset sorted from them (not recorded which). The rearrangement uses TRBV29-1 and TRBJ2-1, with D possibly matching TRBD2 (6 bases). For the CDR3, the DNA is TGCAGCGTTGAGTCCGGGAGCTCCTACAATGAGCAGTTCTTC. Translated, it gives CSVESGSSYNEQFF.